The 19 T cell receptor beta chains given below trace back to one sample, sequenced in a study of T-cell reconstitution after alpha-beta-depleted transplantation in children (dated by TCRdb to about 2016). Per the publication, the treatment or condition label means: allogeneic hematopoietic cell transplantation with graft depleted of TCRalphabeta T cells and CD19 B cells. Receptor amplification or capture employed PCR. The sequencing machine was an Illumina HiSeq 2500. Molecular barcoding was employed in the preparation of TCR libraries, with unique molecular identifiers being used to normalize TCRbeta repertoire quantification. TCRdb reprocessing: public reads trimmed at Q25 with fastp, clones called with MiXCR, in-frame beta chains kept. Identical CDR3 proteins give one entry, which carries the most common genes and DNA. A total of fewer than 550,000 distinct CDR3 sequences appear in this sample, about an eighth of them only once. 14% of the sample is in the top ten clones.

Sequenced material: PBMCs, mostly from graft donor cells, taken 180 days after TCRalphabeta/CD19-depleted stem cell transplant. These receptors were obtained from a female patient aged 2 to 10 who had a stem cell transplant for aplastic anemia, so the T cells may come from the graft donor.

This clonotype has just a few counts. This chain joins TRBV7-9 and TRBJ2-2; D unclear. This CDR3 has 15 amino acids. V lost 2 bases to trimming and J lost 3 bases, with 10 bases between them. Germline-derived CDR1 and CDR2 are SEHNR and FQNEAQ (reference sequence). The CDR3 DNA follows: TGTGCCAGCAGCTTATCGGGCTCCTACACCGGGGAGCTGTTTTTT. Its protein is CASSLSGSYTGELFF.

This chain connects TRBV12-3 or TRBV12-4 to TRBJ2-1; TRBD1 agrees at 7 bases. The J segment lost 5 bases and the V segment lost 1 base, leaving 2 bases of the junction unmatched. CDR3 size: 14 residues. The CDR3 here is CASSLVQGDNEQFF. CDR3 sequence (DNA): TGTGCCAGCAGTTTAGTGCAGGGGGACAATGAGCAGTTCTTC.

The chain couples TRBV12-3 or TRBV12-4 to TRBJ2-1, with D uncertain. With 2 bases removed from V and 5 bases from J, the gap between germline ends came to 13 bases. This CDR3 is 15 amino acids long. The CDR3 coding sequence is TGTGCCAGCAGTTTAAGGTTTACCAACAACAATGAGCAGTTCTTC. Translation: CASSLRFTNNNEQFF.

This clonotype has just a few counts. The CDR3 region is CASSLAPVPNTEAFF. The CDR3 coding sequence is TGTGCCAGCAGCTTAGCTCCGGTGCCGAACACTGAAGCTTTCTTT. J is TRBJ1-1 and V is TRBV7-6; D remains ambiguous. V was clipped by 0 bases and J by 1 base, with 9 bases between them. The CDR3 totals 15 residues. Germline V gene sequence: CDR1 SGHVS, CDR2 FNYEAQ.

In its sample, this clonotype was seen many times. The J gene is TRBJ2-2, the V gene TRBV11-2, with D possibly TRBD1 on 5 matching bases. The CDR3 consists of 16 residues. CDR1 SGHAT and CDR2 FQNNGV come from the germline V gene. V lost 1 base and J 1 base, leaving 10 bases between the germline ends. CDR3 amino acids: CASSLARTRNTGELFF. CDR3 DNA: TGTGCCAGCAGCTTAGCACGGACAAGGAACACCGGGGAGCTGTTTTTT.

The CDR3 here is CASSLVGAIFGNQPQHF. CDR3 DNA sequence: TGTGCCAGCAGCTTAGTGGGGGCAATATTCGGCAATCAGCCCCAGCATTTT. The chain carries TRBV7-8 and TRBJ1-5, with D perhaps TRBD1 (6 bases). Germline CDR1 and CDR2: SGHVS and FQNEAQ. The ends were cut back, 1 base at V and 2 bases at J, with 15 bases in the middle. The CDR3 sequence is 17 residues long. Full variable domain (missing parts from reference TRBV7-8 and TRBJ1-5): GAGVSQSPRYKVAKRGQDVALRCDPISGHVSLFWYQQALGQGPEFLTYFQNEAQLDKSGLPSDRFFAERPEGSVSTLKIQRTQQEDSAVYLCASSLVGAIFGNQPQHFGDGTRLSIL.

This clonotype was counted a few times. V and J are TRBV20-1 and TRBJ1-1; D is perhaps TRBD1 (5 bases). V was pared by 6 bases and J by 3 bases, with 11 bases between. This CDR3 region has 12 residues. CDR1 is DFQATT and CDR2 is SNEGSKA in the germline V gene (reference sequence). This chain's CDR3 is CSAGPGDTEAFF. Written as DNA, the CDR3 is TGCAGTGCGGGACCGGGGGACACTGAAGCTTTCTTT.

This clonotype turned up a few times. The CDR3 spells CASKERHRGRVYYGYTF. CDR3 bases: TGCGCCAGCAAAGAAAGGCACAGGGGGCGCGTGTACTATGGCTACACCTTC. This chain links TRBV5-1 with TRBJ1-2; TRBD1 matches at 9 bases. Germline trimming cut 6 bases from V and 3 bases from J; bases unmatched to any gene: 15. The CDR3 runs to 17 residues. Germline V lookup: CDR1 SGHRS, CDR2 YFSETQ.

This clonotype occurred a few times. The chain carries TRBV20-1 and TRBJ1-3, with D perhaps TRBD1 (6 bases). The CDR3 length is 14 residues. V was pared by 3 bases and J by 2 bases, with 11 bases between. Germline V lookup: CDR1 DFQATT, CDR2 SNEGSKA (reference sequence). The CDR3 nucleotides are TGCAGTGCTAGCCCTCAGGGGACTGGAAACACCATATATTTT. Amino acid sequence: CSASPQGTGNTIYF.

This clonotype was counted between two and nine times. The gene calls are TRBV27 and TRBJ2-3; 9 bases line up with TRBD1. The CDR3 runs to 15 residues. Germline lookup yields CDR1 MNHEY and CDR2 SMNVEV (reference sequence). With V trimmed by 5 bases and J by 3 bases, 6 bases remained unmatched. CDR3: CASSHDRGLTDTQYF. The DNA for the CDR3 is TGTGCCAGCAGTCACGACAGGGGGTTGACAGATACGCAGTATTTT.

V gene TRBV2 combines with J gene TRBJ2-7; TRBD2 agrees at 9 bases. The V gene end was trimmed by 6 bases and the J gene end by 12 bases; junction bases not matched to a gene: 9. From germline, CDR1 is SNHLY and CDR2 FYNNEI. This CDR3 is 12 amino acids long. CDR3 in DNA: TGTGCCAGCAGCGCCGGGACTAGCTTGCGGTACGTC. This encodes CASSAGTSLRYV.

V gene TRBV28 combines with J gene TRBJ2-1; D is ambiguous. V lost 5 bases to trimming and J lost 6 bases, with 11 bases between them. The CDR3 length is 13 residues. Germline V CDR1 and CDR2: MDHEN, SYDVKM. The CDR3 protein is CASSIRAANEQFF. The CDR3, as DNA: TGTGCCAGCAGTATCCGGGCAGCCAATGAGCAGTTCTTC.

Here the CDR3 reads CASSPPRGLKETQYF. The CDR3 nucleotides read TGTGCCAGCTCACCACCGAGGGGGCTTAAGGAGACCCAGTACTTC. The chain employs TRBV18 and TRBJ2-5; 7 bases agree with TRBD1. The germline V gene has CDR1 KGHSH and CDR2 LQKENI. The V and J ends lost 0 bases and 5 bases, in that order; junction bases with no gene match: 6. The CDR3 length is 15 residues.

This clonotype was seen ten or more times. The chain couples TRBV9 to TRBJ2-7; 9 bases are a match to TRBD1. Germline CDR1 is SGDLS and CDR2 is YYNGEE. V was pared by 4 bases and J by 5 bases, with 10 bases of the junction left unmatched. CDR3 size: 15 residues. This chain's CDR3 is CASSLSRTGDNEQYF. Here the CDR3 DNA reads TGTGCCAGCAGCTTAAGCAGGACAGGGGATAACGAGCAGTACTTC.

The V gene is TRBV27, the J gene TRBJ2-2; D is possibly TRBD2 (5 bases). V lost 2 bases and J 5 bases, leaving 9 bases between the germline ends. The CDR3 is 14 residues long. CDR1 is MNHEY and CDR2 is SMNVEV in the germline V gene (reference sequence). The CDR3 nucleotides read TGTGCCAGCAGTTTAGACTACTCAACCGGGGAGCTGTTTTTT. Translated: CASSLDYSTGELFF.

This sequence joins TRBV7-8 and TRBJ2-3, with 8 bases fitting TRBD2. Germline V gene sequence: CDR1 SGHVS, CDR2 FQNEAQ. The CDR3 runs 17 residues. V lost 1 base to trimming and J lost 2 bases; unmatched junction nucleotides: 8. The CDR3 DNA follows: TGTGCCAGCAGCTTAGGGCCGGGACTAGAGTTCACAGATACGCAGTATTTT. The encoded protein is CASSLGPGLEFTDTQYF.

The rearrangement joins TRBV5-5 to TRBJ2-5, with D perhaps TRBD1 or TRBD2 (5 bases each). Germline CDR1 SGHKS, CDR2 YYEKEE (reference sequence). CDR3 length: 14 amino acids. V lost 3 bases and J 2 bases, leaving 11 bases between the germline ends. The CDR3 region is CASSSGPTQETQYF. DNA for the CDR3: TGTGCCAGCAGCTCGGGACCGACGCAAGAGACCCAGTACTTC.

This clonotype was seen more than once but under ten times. This sequence joins TRBV16 and TRBJ1-2, with D hard to call. The CDR3 has 14 amino acids. Per germline, CDR1 KGHSY and CDR2 FQNENV. V lost 0 bases, J lost 6 bases, and 11 bases lay in between. The CDR3 coding sequence is TGTGCCAGCAGCCAATCCACCGTGATCGATGGCTACACCTTC. The encoded protein is CASSQSTVIDGYTF.

This clonotype was seen many times. The chain carries TRBV6-1 and TRBJ2-2; TRBD1 matches at 10 bases. CDR1 is MNHNS and CDR2 is SASEGT in the germline V gene. With V trimmed by 6 bases and J by 7 bases, 5 bases remained unmatched. The CDR3 runs to 14 residues. DNA of the CDR3: TGTGCCAGCAGCATCGACAGGGGGCTCGGGGAGCTGTTTTTT. This encodes CASSIDRGLGELFF.